Listed here are 13 T cell receptor beta chains from one sample, sequenced in a study of CD8 T cells in ankylosing spondylitis. TCRdb re-called the 5' RACE reads through MiXCR, storing one row per CDR3 protein. The profile shows some 240,000 distinct CDR3 sequences, about 9.1% of them singletons. The material sequenced was blood, either unsorted or a sorted T cell fraction (not recorded which). The origin of the receptors is a male donor with ankylosing spondylitis or in good health (not recorded which).

This clonotype was seen at least ten times. The chain has TRBV20-1 and TRBJ2-6; 9 bases map to TRBD2. The CDR3 runs 16 residues. Germline assignment: CDR1 DFQATT and CDR2 SNEGSKA (reference sequence). Germline trimming cut 3 bases from V and 0 bases from J; bases unmatched to any gene: 3. The DNA of the CDR3 is TGCAGTGCTAGTGCGGGAGGGCACTCTGGGGCCAACGTCCTGACTTTC. It codes for CSASAGGHSGANVLTF.

V gene TRBV30 combines with J gene TRBJ1-6; TRBD1 aligns across 7 bases. The CDR3 spans 18 residues. V gave up 7 bases and J gave up 3 bases; unmatched junction bases: 18. Germline assignment: CDR1 GTSNPN and CDR2 SVGIG (reference sequence). CDR3 sequence (DNA): TGTGCCTCTAACCATCGGGACGGCTCAGGGGGCTATAATTCACCCCTCCACTTT. As protein: CASNHRDGSGGYNSPLHF. The full variable domain, rest sourced from reference TRBV30 and TRBJ1-6, is SQTIHQWPATLVQPVGSPLSLECTVEGTSNPNLYWYRQAAGRGLQLLFYSVGIGQISSEVPQNLSASRPQDRQFILSSKKLLLSDSGFYLCASNHRDGSGGYNSPLHFGNGTRLTVT.

The V and J genes are TRBV7-3 and TRBJ1-1; a weak D match, TRBD1 (6 bases). Trimming removed 6 bases from V and 5 bases from J, with 19 bases in between. The CDR3 covers 15 residues. Per the germline V gene, CDR1 is SGHTA and CDR2 is FQGTGA. CDR3: CASRGEGGAQTEAFF. The CDR3 bases are TGTGCCAGCAGGGGCGAAGGGGGGGCGCAGACTGAAGCTTTCTTT.

This clonotype was detected many times. This chain connects TRBV6-2 or TRBV6-3 to TRBJ2-7; 8 bases line up with TRBD1. Trimming took 5 bases from V and 2 from J; bases not matched to a gene: 8. The CDR3 loop spans 15 amino acids. CDR1 is MNHEY and CDR2 is SVGEGT in the germline V gene. CDR3 residues: CASSLSGQGPYEQYF. CDR3 coding DNA: TGTGCCAGCAGTCTTAGCGGACAGGGACCCTACGAGCAGTACTTC.

This clonotype was detected ten times or more. The junction shows a germline mismatch at one end, possibly a read error. The chain combines TRBV20-1 with TRBJ1-4; D remains ambiguous. CDR1 DFQATT and CDR2 SNEGSKA come from the germline V gene (reference sequence). This CDR3 comprises 12 residues. The CDR3 here is CSARDGRAIPEF. The CDR3 DNA sequence: TGCAGTGCTAGAGATGGGAGGGCGATCCCGGAATTT.

This clonotype was found many times. This chain connects TRBV7-2 to TRBJ2-2, with D unclear. The CDR3 extends over 15 amino acids. V was clipped by 3 bases and J by 0 bases, with 8 bases between them. From germline, CDR1 is SGHTA and CDR2 FQGNSA. CDR3: CASSFVTPNTGELFF. CDR3 nucleotide sequence: TGTGCCAGCAGCTTCGTCACTCCGAACACCGGGGAGCTGTTTTTT.

This clonotype has at least ten counts. This chain joins TRBV11-1 and TRBJ1-1; no definite D call. Germline CDR1 reads SGHAT; CDR2 reads FQDESV (reference sequence). V lost 3 bases to trimming and J lost 5 bases, with 10 bases between them. The CDR3 contains 13 residues. CDR3 sequence reads: CASSFHGGTEAFF. CDR3 bases: TGTGCCAGCAGCTTTCATGGAGGAACTGAAGCTTTCTTT.

Ten or more counts support this clonotype. The chain has TRBV6-2 or TRBV6-3 and TRBJ2-7, with D hard to call. This CDR3 has 15 residues. Germline CDR1 MNHEY, CDR2 SVGEGT. Trimming left V 2 bases short and J 0 bases short, with 11 bases between. CDR3 DNA: TGTGCCAGCAGTTACGGGCATACCAGCTCCTACGAGCAGTACTTC. It specifies CASSYGHTSSYEQYF.

This clonotype came up many times. V usage is TRBV20-1 and J usage is TRBJ2-1; 8 positions agree with TRBD1. The length of the CDR3 is 14 residues. Trimming took 6 bases from V and 6 from J; bases not matched to a gene: 10. Looked up from germline, CDR1 is DFQATT and CDR2 is SNEGSKA (reference sequence). For the CDR3, the DNA is TGCAGTGCGGTGTTGTCTCAGGGGGCCAATGAGCAGTTCTTC. It yields the protein CSAVLSQGANEQFF.

The sample holds many counts of this clonotype. The chain joins TRBV20-1 to TRBJ2-3; 9 positions agree with TRBD2. This CDR3 spans 17 amino acids. Trimming took 1 base from V and 3 from J; bases not matched to a gene: 11. Per germline, CDR1 DFQATT and CDR2 SNEGSKA (reference sequence). The CDR3 coding sequence is TGCAGTGCTAGAGGTCAGAATAGCGGGAGAGGAACAGATACGCAGTATTTT. It translates to CSARGQNSGRGTDTQYF.

The chain combines TRBV29-1 with TRBJ2-2; D unresolved. Deletions cut 3 bases from V and 3 bases from J, with 11 bases between. Germline loops: CDR1 SQVTM, CDR2 ANQGSEA. The CDR3 has 14 amino acids. The CDR3 DNA follows: TGCAGCGTTGAGAGAGGTCGCTACACCGGGGAGCTGTTTTTT. This sequence encodes CSVERGRYTGELFF.

The CDR3 nucleotides read TGTGCCAGCAGCACCCGGACCCTGCACGAGCAGTACTTC. The encoded protein is CASSTRTLHEQYF. The chain uses TRBV7-2 and TRBJ2-7; D gene uncertain. Germline values: CDR1 SGHTA, CDR2 FQGNSA. The CDR3 sequence is 13 residues long. Trimming cost V 5 bases and J 5 bases, with 13 bases left between them.

This clonotype showed up many times. The gene calls are TRBV5-4 and TRBJ2-7, with 8 bases lining up with TRBD1. Trimming took 1 base from V and 7 from J; bases not matched to a gene: 7. The CDR3 is 14 amino acids. Germline CDR1 is SGHNT and CDR2 is YYREEE (reference sequence). Here the CDR3 reads CASSLYGTGKEQYF. DNA for the CDR3: TGTGCCAGCAGCTTGTATGGGACAGGAAAGGAGCAGTACTTC.